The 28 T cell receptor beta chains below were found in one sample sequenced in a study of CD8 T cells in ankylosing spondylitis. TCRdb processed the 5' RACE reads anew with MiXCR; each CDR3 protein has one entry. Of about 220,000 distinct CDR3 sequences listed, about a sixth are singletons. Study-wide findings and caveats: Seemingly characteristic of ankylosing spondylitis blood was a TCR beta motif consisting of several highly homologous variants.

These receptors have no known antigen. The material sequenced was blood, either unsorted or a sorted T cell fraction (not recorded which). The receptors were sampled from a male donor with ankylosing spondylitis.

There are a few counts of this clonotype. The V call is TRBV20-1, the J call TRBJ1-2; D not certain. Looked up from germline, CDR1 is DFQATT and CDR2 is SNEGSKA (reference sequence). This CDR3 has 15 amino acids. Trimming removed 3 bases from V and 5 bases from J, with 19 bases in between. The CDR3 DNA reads TGCAGTGCTAGGCTAATACAACAAGCTCCATATGGCTACACCTTC. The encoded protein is CSARLIQQAPYGYTF.

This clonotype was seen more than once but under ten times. The DNA for the CDR3 is TGTGCCAGCAGCGCGAGGCAGGTTTCCTACTCCTACGAGCAGTACTTC. Protein sequence: CASSARQVSYSYEQYF. The chain combines TRBV12-3 or TRBV12-4 with TRBJ2-7; D call uncertain. The CDR3 is made up of 16 amino acids. The V and J ends lost 6 bases and 0 bases respectively, with 18 bases between them.

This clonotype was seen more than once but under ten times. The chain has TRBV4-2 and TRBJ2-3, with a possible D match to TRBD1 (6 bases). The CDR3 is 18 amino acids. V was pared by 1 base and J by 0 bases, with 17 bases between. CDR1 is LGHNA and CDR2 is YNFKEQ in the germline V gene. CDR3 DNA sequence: TGTGCCAGCAGCCAAGGAGAGTTGGGGGCGGCTAGCACAGATACGCAGTATTTT. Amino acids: CASSQGELGAASTDTQYF.

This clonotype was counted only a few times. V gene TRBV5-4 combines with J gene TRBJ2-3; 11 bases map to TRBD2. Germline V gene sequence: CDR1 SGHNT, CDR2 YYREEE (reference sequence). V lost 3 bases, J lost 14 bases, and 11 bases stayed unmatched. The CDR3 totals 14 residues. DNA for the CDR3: TGTGCCAGCAGCTCCGGGACTAGCGGCTCCTGGGCGTATTTT. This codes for CASSSGTSGSWAYF.

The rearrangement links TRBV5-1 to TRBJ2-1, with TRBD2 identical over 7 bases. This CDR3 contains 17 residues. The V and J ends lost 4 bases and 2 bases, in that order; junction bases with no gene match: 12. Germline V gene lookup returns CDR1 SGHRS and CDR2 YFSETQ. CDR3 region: CASSLDVLGRTYNEQFF. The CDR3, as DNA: TGCGCCAGCAGCCTAGACGTTCTCGGGAGGACCTACAATGAGCAGTTCTTC.

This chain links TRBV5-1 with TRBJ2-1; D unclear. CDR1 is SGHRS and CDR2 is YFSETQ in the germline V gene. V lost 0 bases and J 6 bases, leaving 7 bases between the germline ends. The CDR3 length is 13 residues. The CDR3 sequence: CASSLEPTNEQFF. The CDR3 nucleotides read TGCGCCAGCAGCTTGGAGCCTACCAATGAGCAGTTCTTC.

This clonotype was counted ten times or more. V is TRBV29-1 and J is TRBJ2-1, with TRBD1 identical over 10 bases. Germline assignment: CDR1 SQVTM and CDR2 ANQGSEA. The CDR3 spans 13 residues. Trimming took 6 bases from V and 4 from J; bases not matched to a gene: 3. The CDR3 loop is CSVGTGEYNEQFF. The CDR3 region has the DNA TGCAGCGTGGGGACAGGGGAGTACAATGAGCAGTTCTTC.

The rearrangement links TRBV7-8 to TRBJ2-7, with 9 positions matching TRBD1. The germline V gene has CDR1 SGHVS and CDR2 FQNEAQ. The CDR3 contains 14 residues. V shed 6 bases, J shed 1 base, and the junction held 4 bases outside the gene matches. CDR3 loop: CASRSTGGSYEQYF. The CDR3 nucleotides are TGTGCCAGCAGGTCGACAGGGGGTTCCTACGAGCAGTACTTC.

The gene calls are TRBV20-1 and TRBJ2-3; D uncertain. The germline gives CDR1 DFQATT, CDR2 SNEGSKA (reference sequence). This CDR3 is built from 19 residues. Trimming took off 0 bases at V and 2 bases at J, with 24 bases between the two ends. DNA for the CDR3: TGCAGTGCTAGAGACCTCATCCCCCAGGAACGGTCGGCCACAGATACGCAGTATTTT. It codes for CSARDLIPQERSATDTQYF.

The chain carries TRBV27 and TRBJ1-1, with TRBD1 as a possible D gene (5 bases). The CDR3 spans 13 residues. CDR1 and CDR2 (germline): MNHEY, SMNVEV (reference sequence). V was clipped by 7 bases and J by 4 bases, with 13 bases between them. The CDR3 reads CASIPGTGTEAFF. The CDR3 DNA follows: TGTGCCAGCATCCCGGGGACGGGCACTGAAGCTTTCTTT.

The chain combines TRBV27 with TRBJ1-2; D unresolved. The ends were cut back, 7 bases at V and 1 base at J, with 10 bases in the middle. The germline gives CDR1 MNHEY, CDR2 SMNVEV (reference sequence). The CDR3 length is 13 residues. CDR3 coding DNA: TGTGCCAGCAAACAAACCCTTAACTATGGCTACACCTTC. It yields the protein CASKQTLNYGYTF.

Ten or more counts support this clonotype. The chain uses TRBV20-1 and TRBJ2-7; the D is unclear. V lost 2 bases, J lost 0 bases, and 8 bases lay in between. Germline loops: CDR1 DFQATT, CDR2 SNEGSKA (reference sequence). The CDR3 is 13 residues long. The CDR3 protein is CSARITGSYEQYF. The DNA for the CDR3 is TGCAGTGCTAGAATTACCGGCTCCTACGAGCAGTACTTC.

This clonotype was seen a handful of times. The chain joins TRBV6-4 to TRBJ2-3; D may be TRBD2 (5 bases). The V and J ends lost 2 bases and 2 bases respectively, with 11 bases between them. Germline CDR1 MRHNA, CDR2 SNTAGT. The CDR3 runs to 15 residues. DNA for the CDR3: TGTGCCAGCAGTGACAAAGCGGAGATCACAGATACGCAGTATTTT. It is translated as CASSDKAEITDTQYF.

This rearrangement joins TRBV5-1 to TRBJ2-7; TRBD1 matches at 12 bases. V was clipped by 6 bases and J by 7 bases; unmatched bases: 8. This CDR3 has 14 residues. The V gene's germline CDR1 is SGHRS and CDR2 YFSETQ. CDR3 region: CASTPGQGAQEQYF. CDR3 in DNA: TGCGCCAGCACCCCGGGACAGGGGGCGCAAGAGCAGTACTTC.

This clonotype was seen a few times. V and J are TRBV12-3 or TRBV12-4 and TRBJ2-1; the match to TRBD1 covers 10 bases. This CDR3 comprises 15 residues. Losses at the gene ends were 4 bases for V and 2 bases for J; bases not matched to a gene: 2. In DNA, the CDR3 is TGTGCCAGCAGTTCCGGACAGGGGGCCTACAATGAGCAGTTCTTC. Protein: CASSSGQGAYNEQFF.

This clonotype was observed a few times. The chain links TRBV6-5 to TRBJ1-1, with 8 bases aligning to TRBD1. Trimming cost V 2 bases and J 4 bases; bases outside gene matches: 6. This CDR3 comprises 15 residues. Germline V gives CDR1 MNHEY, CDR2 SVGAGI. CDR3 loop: CASSYRTGLGTEAFF. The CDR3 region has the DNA TGTGCCAGCAGTTACAGGACAGGGTTGGGCACTGAAGCTTTCTTT.

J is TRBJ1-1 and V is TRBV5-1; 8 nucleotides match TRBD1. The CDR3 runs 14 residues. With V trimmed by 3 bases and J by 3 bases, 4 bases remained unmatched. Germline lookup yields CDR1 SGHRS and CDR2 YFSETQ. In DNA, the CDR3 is TGCGCCAGCAGCTGGGCGGGACAGGACACTGAAGCTTTCTTT. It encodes CASSWAGQDTEAFF.

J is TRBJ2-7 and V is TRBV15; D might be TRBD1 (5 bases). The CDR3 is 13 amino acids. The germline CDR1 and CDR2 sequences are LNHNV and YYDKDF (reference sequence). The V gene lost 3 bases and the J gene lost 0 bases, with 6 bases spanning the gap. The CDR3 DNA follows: TGTGCCACCAGCAGCAGGGACTCCTACGAGCAGTACTTC. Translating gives CATSSRDSYEQYF.

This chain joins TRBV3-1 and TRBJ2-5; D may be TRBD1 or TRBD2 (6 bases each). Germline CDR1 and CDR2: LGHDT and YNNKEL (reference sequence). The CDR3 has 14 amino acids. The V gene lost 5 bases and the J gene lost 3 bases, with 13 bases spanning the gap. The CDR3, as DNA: TGTGCCAGCAGCTTAACCGGGGGCGAAGAGACCCAGTACTTC. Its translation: CASSLTGGEETQYF.

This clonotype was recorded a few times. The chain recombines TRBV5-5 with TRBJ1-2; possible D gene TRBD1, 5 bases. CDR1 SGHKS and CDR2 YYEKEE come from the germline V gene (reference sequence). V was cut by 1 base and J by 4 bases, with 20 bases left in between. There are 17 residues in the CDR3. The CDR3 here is CASSLMAMGGDGYGYTF. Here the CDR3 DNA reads TGTGCCAGCAGCTTGATGGCCATGGGGGGAGATGGCTATGGCTACACCTTC.

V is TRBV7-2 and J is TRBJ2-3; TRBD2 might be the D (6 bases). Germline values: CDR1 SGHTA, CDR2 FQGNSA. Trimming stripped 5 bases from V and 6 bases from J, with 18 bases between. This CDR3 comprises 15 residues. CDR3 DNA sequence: TGTGCCAGCAGCGGTGACGGGAGTGTCCCTGATACGCAGTATTTT. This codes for CASSGDGSVPDTQYF.

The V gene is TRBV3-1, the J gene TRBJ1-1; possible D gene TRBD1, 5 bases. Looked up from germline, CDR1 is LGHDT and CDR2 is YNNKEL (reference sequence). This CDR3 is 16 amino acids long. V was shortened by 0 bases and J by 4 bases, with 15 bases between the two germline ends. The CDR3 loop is CASSQDEGGATTEAFF. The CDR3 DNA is TGTGCCAGCAGCCAAGATGAGGGAGGGGCCACCACTGAAGCTTTCTTT.

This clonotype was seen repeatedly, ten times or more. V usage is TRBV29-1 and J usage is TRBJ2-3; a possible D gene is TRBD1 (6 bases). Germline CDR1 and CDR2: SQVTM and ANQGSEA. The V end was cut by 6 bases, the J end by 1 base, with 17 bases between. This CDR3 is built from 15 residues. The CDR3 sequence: CSVGGVDKGTDTQYF. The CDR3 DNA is TGCAGCGTAGGGGGAGTGGATAAAGGCACAGATACGCAGTATTTT.

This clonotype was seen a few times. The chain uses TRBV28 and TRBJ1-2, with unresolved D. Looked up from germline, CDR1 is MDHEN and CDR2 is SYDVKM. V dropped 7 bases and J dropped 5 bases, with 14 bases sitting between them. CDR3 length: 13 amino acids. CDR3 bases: TGTGCCAGCACCATGGACGGTCTGTATGGCTACACCTTC. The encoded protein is CASTMDGLYGYTF.

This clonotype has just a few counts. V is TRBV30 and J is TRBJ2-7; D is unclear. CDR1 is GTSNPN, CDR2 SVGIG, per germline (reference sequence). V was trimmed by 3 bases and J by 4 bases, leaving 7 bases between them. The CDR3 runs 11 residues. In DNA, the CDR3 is TGTGCCTGGAGGGAAAGATACGAGCAGTACTTC. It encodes CAWRERYEQYF.

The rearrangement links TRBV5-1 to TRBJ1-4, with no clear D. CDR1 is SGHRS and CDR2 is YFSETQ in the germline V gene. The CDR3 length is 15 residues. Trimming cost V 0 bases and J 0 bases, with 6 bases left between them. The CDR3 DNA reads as TGCGCCAGCAGCTTGGAGAGCTCAACTAATGAAAAACTGTTTTTT. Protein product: CASSLESSTNEKLFF. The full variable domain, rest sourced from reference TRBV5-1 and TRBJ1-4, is KAGVTQTPRYLIKTRGQQVTLSCSPISGHRSVSWYQQTPGQGLQFLFEYFSETQRNKGNFPGRFSGRQFSNSRSEMNVSTLELGDSALYLCASSLESSTNEKLFFGSGTQLSVL.

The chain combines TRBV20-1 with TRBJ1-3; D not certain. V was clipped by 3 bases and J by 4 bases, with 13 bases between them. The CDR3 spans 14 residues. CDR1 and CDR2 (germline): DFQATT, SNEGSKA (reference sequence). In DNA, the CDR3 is TGCAGTGCTAGTTTGGTCAAATCGGGAAACACCATATATTTT. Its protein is CSASLVKSGNTIYF.

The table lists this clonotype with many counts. CDR3 sequence: CSASPPGTSGYNEQFF. In DNA, the CDR3 is TGCAGTGCTTCTCCGCCCGGGACTAGCGGCTACAATGAGCAGTTCTTC. The chain has TRBV20-1 and TRBJ2-1, with TRBD2 matching over 11 bases. CDR3 length: 16 amino acids. Germline CDR1 is DFQATT and CDR2 is SNEGSKA (reference sequence). J gave up 3 bases and V 5 bases, and 9 bases lay outside the gene matches.